One and the same sample provided the 22 T cell receptor beta chains below, sequenced in a study of cytomegalovirus exposure and HLA in healthy donors (dated by TCRdb to the late 2010s). The library was prepared using the immunoSEQ multiplex PCR assay. In its TCRdb copy, this immuneACCESS table keeps in-frame sequences only and misses some clones. Where compared with another copy, unresolved V genes explain less than half of these, and the others have no known cause. The sample table records 150,000 to 200,000 clones; about four fifths of these occur just once. The ten most abundant clones make up about 2.8% of the sample. Material for sequencing was PBMCs. All receptors derive from a woman aged 18-29 years in good health and CMV-seropositive.

This clone was seen a few times. This rearrangement joins TRBV5-1 to TRBJ1-6; D gene uncertain. Trimming pared 4 bases from V and 6 bases from J, leaving 11 bases between. CDR1 and CDR2 from the germline V gene are SGHRS and YFSETQ. The CDR3 spans 14 residues. The DNA of the CDR3 is TGCGCCAGCAGCCCCATGGGAGCTAATTCACCCCTCCACTTT. Its translation: CASSPMGANSPLHF.

The rearrangement links TRBV2 to TRBJ1-2, with TRBD1 as a possible D gene (6 bases). The germline V gene has CDR1 SNHLY and CDR2 FYNNEI. V was cut by 5 bases and J by 4 bases, with 17 bases left in between. The CDR3 totals 15 residues. The DNA for the CDR3 is TGTGCCAGCAGTCCGAGGGCGACAGGCCCCTATGGCTACACCTTC. It yields the protein CASSPRATGPYGYTF.

The chain couples TRBV6-5 to TRBJ2-7, with TRBD1 as a possible D gene (7 bases). Trimming pared 7 bases from V and 6 bases from J, leaving 13 bases between. CDR3 length: 12 amino acids. CDR1 and CDR2 from the germline V gene are MNHEY and SVGAGI. CDR3 coding DNA: TGTGCCAGCAAGGAGGGGGCAGGCGAGCAGTACTTC. This gives the protein CASKEGAGEQYF.

The chain couples TRBV9 to TRBJ2-5, with D tentatively TRBD2 (5 bases). Trimming removed 3 bases at V and 6 bases at J, with 15 bases between. There are 14 residues in the CDR3. CDR1 and CDR2 (germline): SGDLS, YYNGEE. Written as DNA, the CDR3 is TGTGCCAGCAGCGACGGTGGACTCGGGAAGACCCAGTACTTC. This codes for CASSDGGLGKTQYF.

This clone was detected many times. The rearrangement uses TRBV6-1 and TRBJ2-7, with 7 bases matching TRBD2. Germline CDR1 and CDR2: MNHNS and SASEGT. The CDR3 totals 14 residues. Losses at the gene ends were 6 bases for V and 3 bases for J; bases not matched to a gene: 8. The CDR3 sequence: CASSGAGTNYEQYF. The CDR3 region has the DNA TGTGCCAGCAGCGGTGCCGGGACTAACTACGAGCAGTACTTC.

This sequence joins TRBV6-1 and TRBJ1-2, with TRBD1 as a possible D gene (5 bases). This CDR3 contains 14 residues. Germline CDR1 is MNHNS and CDR2 is SASEGT. Trimming pared 4 bases from V and 4 bases from J, leaving 13 bases between. The CDR3 coding sequence is TGTGCCAGCAGTGCTTCGACAGCGCCCTATGGCTACACCTTC. This sequence encodes CASSASTAPYGYTF.

V gene TRBV7-3 combines with J gene TRBJ1-1, with 9 bases lining up with TRBD1. The V and J ends lost 5 bases and 4 bases, in that order; junction bases with no gene match: 5. This CDR3 region has 14 residues. Germline values: CDR1 SGHTA, CDR2 FQGTGA. CDR3 nucleotide sequence: TGTGCCAGCAGCATGGGACAGGGAGCCACTGAAGCTTTCTTT. Encoded protein: CASSMGQGATEAFF.

This clone was seen once. The genes are TRBV5-4 and TRBJ1-1; TRBD1 matches 8 bases. The CDR3 spans 15 residues. The V gene's germline CDR1 is SGHNT and CDR2 YYREEE (reference sequence). The J segment lost 3 bases and the V segment lost 4 bases, leaving 8 bases of the junction unmatched. CDR3 residues: CASSRDRSSYTEAFF. Written as DNA, the CDR3 is TGTGCCAGCAGCCGGGACAGGTCGTCGTACACTGAAGCTTTCTTT.

The rearrangement uses TRBV11-3 and TRBJ2-5; weak D call: TRBD1 (6 bases). The CDR3 totals 14 residues. V was clipped by 9 bases and J by 3 bases, with 17 bases between them. Germline V gives CDR1 SGHNT, CDR2 YENEEA. CDR3 bases: TGTGCCAGTTCTAAAGACAGGTCCAAAGAGACCCAGTACTTC. Its translation is CASSKDRSKETQYF. The variable domain in full, with the rest retrieved from reference TRBV11-3 and TRBJ2-5, is EAGVVQSPRYKIIEKKQPVAFWCNPISGHNTLYWYLQNLGQGPELLIRYENEEAVDDSQLPKDRFSAERLKGVDSTLKIQPAELGDSAVYLCASSKDRSKETQYFGPGTRLLVL.

This chain links TRBV27 with TRBJ2-1; TRBD1 might be the D (6 bases). CDR1 is MNHEY, CDR2 SMNVEV, per germline (reference sequence). The CDR3 sequence is 16 residues long. V was trimmed by 8 bases and J by 1 base, leaving 18 bases between them. The CDR3 is CASSNPGHGSYNEQFF. DNA for the CDR3: TGTGCCAGCTCGAATCCGGGACACGGATCCTACAATGAGCAGTTCTTC.

This clone was detected only once. The chain recombines TRBV9 with TRBJ1-2, with D maybe TRBD1 (6 bases). This CDR3 comprises 14 residues. Trimming removed 1 base from V and 2 bases from J, with 9 bases in between. Per germline, CDR1 SGDLS and CDR2 YYNGEE. The CDR3 spells CASSVRDTNYGYTF. CDR3 coding DNA: TGTGCCAGCAGCGTAAGGGACACAAACTATGGCTACACCTTC. Variable domain in full (rest from reference TRBV9 and TRBJ1-2): DSGVTQTPKHLITATGQRVTLRCSPRSGDLSVYWYQQSLDQGLQFLIQYYNGEERAKGNILERFSAQQFPDLHSELNLSSLELGDSALYFCASSVRDTNYGYTFGSGTRLTVV.

This clone was detected only a few times. The chain is built from TRBV7-9 and TRBJ1-4; D is unclear. CDR3 size: 14 residues. V lost 5 bases and J 3 bases, leaving 10 bases between the germline ends. Germline V gives CDR1 SEHNR, CDR2 FQNEAQ (reference sequence). CDR3 sequence (DNA): TGTGCCAGCAGCCCGCGAGTGGCTAATGAAAAACTGTTTTTT. Translating gives CASSPRVANEKLFF.

V gene TRBV27 combines with J gene TRBJ2-1, with TRBD2 matching over 8 bases. There are 16 residues in the CDR3. Germline V gene sequence: CDR1 MNHEY, CDR2 SMNVEV (reference sequence). V lost 6 bases and J lost 4; bases outside the gene matches: 11. CDR3 in DNA: TGTGCCAGCAGCCGAAAACCCCGGGAGGGGTACAATGAGCAGTTCTTC. Translation: CASSRKPREGYNEQFF.

This chain uses TRBV7-3 with TRBJ2-3; 13 nucleotides match TRBD2. This CDR3 region has 18 residues. CDR1 and CDR2 (germline): SGHTA, FQGTGA. With 5 bases clipped from V and 5 bases from J, the junction kept 13 bases outside the gene matches. CDR3 sequence reads: CASSPSIRLAGGLDTQYF. CDR3 nucleotide sequence: TGTGCCAGCAGCCCCTCGATCCGACTAGCGGGGGGCCTAGATACGCAGTATTTT.

The chain combines TRBV5-1 with TRBJ2-6; D is unclear. This CDR3 region has 18 residues. The germline V and J ends were trimmed by 3 bases and 0 bases, with 16 bases remaining between them. CDR1 and CDR2 (germline): SGHRS, YFSETQ. CDR3 DNA sequence: TGCGCCAGCAGCTCCGTGGCAGGTTCAAGCTCTGGGGCCAACGTCCTGACTTTC. Protein sequence: CASSSVAGSSSGANVLTF.

Concerning this clone itself: The junction does not match germline at one end; this may be a read error. The chain is built from TRBV2 and TRBJ1-5; the D is unclear. This CDR3 has 16 residues. Germline-derived CDR1 and CDR2 are SNHLY and FYNNEI. The CDR3 here is CASREDGRLSNQPQHF. CDR3 in DNA: TGTGCCAGCAGGGAAGACGGGAGGTTGAGTAATCAGCCCCAGCATTTT.

The CDR3 is CASSFLQVSNGYTF. The CDR3 nucleotides are TGTGCCAGCAGTTTCTTACAGGTCTCTAATGGCTACACCTTC. V and J are TRBV6-5 and TRBJ1-2; a weak D match, TRBD1 (5 bases). Germline CDR1 and CDR2: MNHEY and SVGAGI. Trimming took off 4 bases at V and 6 bases at J, with 15 bases between the two ends. This CDR3 has 14 amino acids.

The J gene is TRBJ1-1, the V gene TRBV2; 7 bases align to TRBD1. The CDR3 covers 16 residues. In germline, CDR1 is SNHLY, CDR2 FYNNEI. V shed 3 bases, J shed 0 bases, and the junction held 7 bases outside the gene matches. The CDR3 here is CASSDRDSKMNTEAFF. The CDR3 DNA follows: TGTGCCAGCAGTGACAGGGACAGCAAAATGAACACTGAAGCTTTCTTT. The entire variable domain, with the rest obtained from reference TRBV2 and TRBJ1-1, is as follows: EPEVTQTPSHQVTQMGQEVILRCVPISNHLYFYWYRQILGQKVEFLVSFYNNEISEKSEIFDDQFSVERPDGSNFTLKIRSTKLEDSAMYFCASSDRDSKMNTEAFFGQGTRLTVV.

This clone was observed a handful of times. The rearrangement joins TRBV18 to TRBJ2-3; TRBD1 is a possible D gene (5 bases). Trimming stripped 3 bases from V and 5 bases from J, with 9 bases between. CDR1 is KGHSH, CDR2 LQKENI, per germline. This CDR3 region has 13 residues. The CDR3 DNA reads as TGTGCCAGCTCACCGCAGACAGAAGATACGCAGTATTTT. It specifies CASSPQTEDTQYF.

This clone was counted once. The chain's CDR3 is CASSLQAVYEQYF. The CDR3 nucleotides are TGTGCCAGCAGCTTACAAGCGGTCTACGAGCAGTACTTC. The rearrangement uses TRBV7-8 and TRBJ2-7, with D maybe TRBD2 (5 bases). V shed 2 bases and J shed 3 bases, with 8 bases lying between them. The germline V gene encodes CDR1 SGHVS and CDR2 FQNEAQ. The CDR3 is made up of 13 amino acids.

The rearrangement joins TRBV5-4 to TRBJ1-2; D gene uncertain. Per germline, CDR1 SGHNT and CDR2 YYREEE (reference sequence). This CDR3 is 13 amino acids long. The V gene lost 0 bases and the J gene lost 8 bases, with 11 bases spanning the gap. The CDR3 loop reads CASSLAREGGYTF. The CDR3 DNA sequence: TGTGCCAGCAGCTTGGCCAGAGAGGGAGGCTACACCTTC.

This clone was seen more than once but under ten times. J is TRBJ1-6 and V is TRBV9, with D maybe TRBD1 (6 bases). V dropped 3 bases and J dropped 7 bases, with 14 bases sitting between them. CDR1 is SGDLS, CDR2 YYNGEE, per germline. The CDR3 runs 15 residues. The CDR3 sequence is CASSDRGTPNSPLHF. CDR3 nucleotide sequence: TGTGCCAGCAGCGACAGAGGGACACCGAATTCACCCCTCCACTTT. Combining the CDR3 with reference TRBV9 and TRBJ1-6 gives the whole variable domain DSGVTQTPKHLITATGQRVTLRCSPRSGDLSVYWYQQSLDQGLQFLIQYYNGEERAKGNILERFSAQQFPDLHSELNLSSLELGDSALYFCASSDRGTPNSPLHFGNGTRLTVT.